Listed below are T cell receptor beta chains from one sample, sequenced in a study of beta chain features in type 1 diabetes. Here immunoSEQ multiplex PCR was the method, and the copy in TCRdb shows in-frame clones only, minus some. The sample records roughly 100,000 clones, 25% to 30% being singletons. Material for sequencing was central memory CD4+ T cells from blood. Source of these receptors: a woman aged 18-35 years with type 1 diabetes. CDR3s include the opening cysteine and the closing phenylalanine or tryptophan. D genes are given only for firm matches. Where a row states a size, it is once, few, many or the class of an expanded clone; other rows omit it.

clone size: -
J gene: TRBJ2-1
V gene: TRBV5-1
D gene: -
CDR3 DNA: TGCGCCAGCAGCCAAGAGATGCGATTCTACAATGAGCAGTTCTTC
CDR3 protein: CASSQEMRFYNEQFF

clone size: few
J gene: TRBJ2-7
V gene: TRBV7-2
D gene: TRBD1
CDR3 DNA: TGTGCCAGCAGCTCCCGGACAGGAAACTACGAGCAGTACTTC
CDR3 protein: CASSSRTGNYEQYF

clone size: -
J gene: TRBJ1-4
V gene: TRBV7-8
D gene: TRBD1
CDR3 DNA: TGTGCCAGCAGCTTAGAGTACAGGGGAAGTGAAAAACTGTTTTTT
CDR3 protein: CASSLEYRGSEKLFF

clone size: once
J gene: TRBJ2-7
V gene: TRBV5-6
D gene: TRBD1
CDR3 DNA: TGTGCCAGCAGCTTGTCAACAGGGGGCTACGAGCAGTACTTC
CDR3 protein: CASSLSTGGYEQYF

clone size: once
J gene: TRBJ2-4
V gene: TRBV28
D gene: TRBD1
CDR3 DNA: TGTGCCAGCAGTCTCCCGACAGGGATGGACATTCAGTACTTC
CDR3 protein: CASSLPTGMDIQYF

clone size: many
J gene: TRBJ2-5
V gene: TRBV14
D gene: TRBD1
CDR3 DNA: TGTGCCAGCAGCCGACTCGGACAGGAAGAGACCCAGTACTTC
CDR3 protein: CASSRLGQEETQYF

clone size: -
J gene: TRBJ1-2
V gene: TRBV30
D gene: -
CDR3 DNA: TGTGCCTGGACTTTCGGGACGGGGGAGTATGGCTACACCTTC
CDR3 protein: CAWTFGTGEYGYTF

clone size: few
J gene: TRBJ2-1
V gene: TRBV30
D gene: -
CDR3 DNA: TGTGCCTGGAGGCCAGGGTGGGGTAATGAGCAGTTCTTC
CDR3 protein: CAWRPGWGNEQFF

clone size: -
J gene: TRBJ2-7
V gene: TRBV30
D gene: -
CDR3 DNA: TGTGCCTGGAGACTAGATACCTACGAGCAGTACTTC
CDR3 protein: CAWRLDTYEQYF

clone size: -
J gene: TRBJ1-5
V gene: TRBV23-1
D gene: -
CDR3 DNA: TGCGCCAGCAGTCAATCCGGCGGACCAGGGGCTCAGGATCAGCCCCAGCATTTT
CDR3 protein: CASSQSGGPGAQDQPQHF

clone size: -
J gene: TRBJ2-1
V gene: TRBV20-1
D gene: -
CDR3 DNA: TGCAGTGCTACCGTCTACTTAGAGCAGTTCTTC
CDR3 protein: CSATVYLEQFF